These 2 T cell receptor beta chains came from one sample sequenced in a study of response to subunit inactivated influenza vaccine. TCRdb ran MiXCR on the RT-PCR reads and lists one entry per CDR3 protein. Among around 180,000 distinct CDR3 sequences, 7.5% to 10% were seen once, and the ten largest hold 11%. The input for sequencing was non-naive T cells sorted from PBMCs, taken on the day of vaccination. Receptors were obtained from a man aged 50 or older who received an inactivated influenza vaccine.

The chain links TRBV2 to TRBJ2-1; 7 nucleotides line up with TRBD2. Trimming cost V 5 bases and J 0 bases; bases outside gene matches: 13. This CDR3 has 18 residues. Germline CDR1 is SNHLY and CDR2 is FYNNEI. The DNA for the CDR3 is TGTGCCAGCAGTACTCTGGGCTCTAGCGGAAGCTCCTACAATGAGCAGTTCTTC. It yields the protein CASSTLGSSGSSYNEQFF.

The CDR3 reads CASSYSRDRGLLKQFF. The CDR3 DNA reads TGTGCCAGCAGTTACTCGAGGGACAGGGGGCTACTTAAGCAGTTCTTC. The chain combines TRBV6-2 or TRBV6-3 with TRBJ2-1; TRBD1 matches at 12 bases. In germline, CDR1 is MNHEY, CDR2 SVGEGT. The trim removed 0 bases at V and 11 bases at J, leaving 8 bases unmatched. The CDR3 sequence is 16 residues long.